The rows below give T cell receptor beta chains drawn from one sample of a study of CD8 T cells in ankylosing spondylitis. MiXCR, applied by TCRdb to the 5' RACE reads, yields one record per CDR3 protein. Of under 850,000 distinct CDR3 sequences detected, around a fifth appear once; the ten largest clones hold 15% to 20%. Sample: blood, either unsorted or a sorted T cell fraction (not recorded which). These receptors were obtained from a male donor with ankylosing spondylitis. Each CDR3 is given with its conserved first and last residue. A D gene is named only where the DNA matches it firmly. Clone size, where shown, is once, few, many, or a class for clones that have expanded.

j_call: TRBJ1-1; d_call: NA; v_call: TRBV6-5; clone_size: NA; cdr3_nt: TGTGCCAGCAGACCCGAGACAGGCCTTGGCACTGAAGCTTTCTTT; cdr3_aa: CASRPETGLGTEAFF
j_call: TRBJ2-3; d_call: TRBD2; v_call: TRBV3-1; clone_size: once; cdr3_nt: TGTGCCAGCAGCCAAGCTCTAGCGGGGAGCACAGATACGCAGTATTTT; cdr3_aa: CASSQALAGSTDTQYF
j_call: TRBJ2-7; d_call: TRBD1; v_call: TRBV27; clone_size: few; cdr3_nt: TGTGCCAGCAGCCCCACAGGGGGTTTTAGCTCCTACGAGCAGTACTTC; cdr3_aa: CASSPTGGFSSYEQYF
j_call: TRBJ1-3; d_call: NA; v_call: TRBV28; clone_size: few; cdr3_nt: TGTGCCAGCAGTTTGCCGGGAGTGCGCGGAAACACCATATATTTT; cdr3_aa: CASSLPGVRGNTIYF
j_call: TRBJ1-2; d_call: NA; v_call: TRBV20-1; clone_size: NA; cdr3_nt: TGCAGTGCTAGACAGGGTCCGGACTATGGCTACACCTTC; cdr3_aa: CSARQGPDYGYTF
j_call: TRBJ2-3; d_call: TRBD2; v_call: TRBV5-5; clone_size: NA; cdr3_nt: TGTGCCAGCAGCTTGTTCCCTAGCGGGTCCTCAGATACGCAGTATTTT; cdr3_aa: CASSLFPSGSSDTQYF
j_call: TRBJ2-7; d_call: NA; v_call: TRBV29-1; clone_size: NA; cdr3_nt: TGCAGCGTTGGCCTTATGGGGGTCACCTACGAGCAGTACTTC; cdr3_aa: CSVGLMGVTYEQYF
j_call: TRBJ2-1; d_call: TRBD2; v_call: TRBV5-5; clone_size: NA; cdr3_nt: TGTGCCAGCAGCTTCGCCGGGACTACACACAATGAGCAGTTCTTC; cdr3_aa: CASSFAGTTHNEQFF
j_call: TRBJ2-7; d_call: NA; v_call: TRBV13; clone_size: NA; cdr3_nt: TGTGCCAGCAGCCCGGAGTATCACGGCGAGCAGTACTTC; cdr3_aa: CASSPEYHGEQYF
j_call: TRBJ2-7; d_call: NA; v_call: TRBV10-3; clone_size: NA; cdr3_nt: TGTGCCATCAGTCCTAGCAGCGACGAGCAGTACTTC; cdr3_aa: CAISPSSDEQYF
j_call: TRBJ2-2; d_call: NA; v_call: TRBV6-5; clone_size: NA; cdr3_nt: TGTGCCAGCAGTTACGACCCGAACACCGGGGAGCTGTTTTTT; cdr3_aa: CASSYDPNTGELFF
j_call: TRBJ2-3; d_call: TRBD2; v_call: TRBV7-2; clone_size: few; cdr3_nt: TGTGCCAGCAGCTTACTAGCGGAGTCCCGGGATACGCAGTATTTT; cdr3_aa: CASSLLAESRDTQYF
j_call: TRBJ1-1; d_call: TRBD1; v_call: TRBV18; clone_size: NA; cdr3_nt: TGTGCCAGCTCGACAGGGAGGAACACTGAAGCTTTCTTT; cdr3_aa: CASSTGRNTEAFF
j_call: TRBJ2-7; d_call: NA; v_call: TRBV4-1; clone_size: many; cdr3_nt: TGCGCCAGCTCTCCGGGGACAAAAACCTACGAGCAGTACTTC; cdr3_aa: CASSPGTKTYEQYF
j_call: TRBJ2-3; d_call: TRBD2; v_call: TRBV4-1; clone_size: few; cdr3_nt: TGCGCCAGCAGCCAAGATCTAGGACTAGGTTTAGATACGCAGTATTTT; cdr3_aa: CASSQDLGLGLDTQYF
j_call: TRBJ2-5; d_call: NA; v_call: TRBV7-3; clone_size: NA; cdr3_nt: TGTGCCAGCAGCCCCCTGGGGGCCACTGTAGGGTCCCAGTACTTC; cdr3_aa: CASSPLGATVGSQYF
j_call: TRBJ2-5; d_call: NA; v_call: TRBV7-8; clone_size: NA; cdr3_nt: TGTGCCAGCAGCCCCGACGGCGGGCTCAGAAGAGAGACCCAGTACTTC; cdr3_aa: CASSPDGGLRRETQYF
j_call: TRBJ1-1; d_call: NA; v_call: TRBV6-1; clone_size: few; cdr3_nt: TGTGCCAGCAGTGATAAGGGGCGCGAAGCTTTCTTT; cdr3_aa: CASSDKGREAFF
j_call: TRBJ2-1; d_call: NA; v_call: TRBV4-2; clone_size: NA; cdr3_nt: TGTGCCAGCAGCCAAGGGACCAGTGCGGCGGGGTACAATGAGCAGTTCTTC; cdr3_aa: CASSQGTSAAGYNEQFF
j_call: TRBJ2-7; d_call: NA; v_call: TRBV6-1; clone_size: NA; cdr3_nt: TGTGCCAGCAGGCGCGGGACACCAATACCGGACGAGCAGTACTTC; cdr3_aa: CASRRGTPIPDEQYF
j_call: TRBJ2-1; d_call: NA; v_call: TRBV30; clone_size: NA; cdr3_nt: TGTGCCTGGAGTGTACTAGGAGGGGTCAATGAGCAGTTCTTC; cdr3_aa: CAWSVLGGVNEQFF
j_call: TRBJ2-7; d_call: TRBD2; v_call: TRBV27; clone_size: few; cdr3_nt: TGTGCCAGCAGTCCGGGACTAGCAAACGAGCAGTACTTC; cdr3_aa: CASSPGLANEQYF
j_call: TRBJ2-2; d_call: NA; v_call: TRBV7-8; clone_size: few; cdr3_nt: TGTGCCAGCAGCTTAGCGGGGGGGCCCTACACCGGGGAGCTGTTTTTT; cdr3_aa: CASSLAGGPYTGELFF
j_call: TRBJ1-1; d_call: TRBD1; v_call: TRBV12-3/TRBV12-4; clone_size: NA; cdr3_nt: TGTGCCAGCAGATCCCGGACAGGGGTTCTGGCCACTGAAGCTTTCTTT; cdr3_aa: CASRSRTGVLATEAFF
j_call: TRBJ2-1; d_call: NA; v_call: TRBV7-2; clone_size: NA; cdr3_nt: TGTGCCAGCAGCCCAGTGGCGGGGCGAAATGAGCAGTTCTTC; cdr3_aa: CASSPVAGRNEQFF
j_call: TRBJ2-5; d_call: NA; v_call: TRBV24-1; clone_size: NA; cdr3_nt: TGTGCCACCAGTGATGGACACCTCCAAGAGACCCAGTACTTC; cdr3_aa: CATSDGHLQETQYF
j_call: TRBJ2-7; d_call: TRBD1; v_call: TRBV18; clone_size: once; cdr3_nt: TGTGCCAGCTCAGTGACAGGGGTCCACGAGCAGTACTTC; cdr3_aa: CASSVTGVHEQYF